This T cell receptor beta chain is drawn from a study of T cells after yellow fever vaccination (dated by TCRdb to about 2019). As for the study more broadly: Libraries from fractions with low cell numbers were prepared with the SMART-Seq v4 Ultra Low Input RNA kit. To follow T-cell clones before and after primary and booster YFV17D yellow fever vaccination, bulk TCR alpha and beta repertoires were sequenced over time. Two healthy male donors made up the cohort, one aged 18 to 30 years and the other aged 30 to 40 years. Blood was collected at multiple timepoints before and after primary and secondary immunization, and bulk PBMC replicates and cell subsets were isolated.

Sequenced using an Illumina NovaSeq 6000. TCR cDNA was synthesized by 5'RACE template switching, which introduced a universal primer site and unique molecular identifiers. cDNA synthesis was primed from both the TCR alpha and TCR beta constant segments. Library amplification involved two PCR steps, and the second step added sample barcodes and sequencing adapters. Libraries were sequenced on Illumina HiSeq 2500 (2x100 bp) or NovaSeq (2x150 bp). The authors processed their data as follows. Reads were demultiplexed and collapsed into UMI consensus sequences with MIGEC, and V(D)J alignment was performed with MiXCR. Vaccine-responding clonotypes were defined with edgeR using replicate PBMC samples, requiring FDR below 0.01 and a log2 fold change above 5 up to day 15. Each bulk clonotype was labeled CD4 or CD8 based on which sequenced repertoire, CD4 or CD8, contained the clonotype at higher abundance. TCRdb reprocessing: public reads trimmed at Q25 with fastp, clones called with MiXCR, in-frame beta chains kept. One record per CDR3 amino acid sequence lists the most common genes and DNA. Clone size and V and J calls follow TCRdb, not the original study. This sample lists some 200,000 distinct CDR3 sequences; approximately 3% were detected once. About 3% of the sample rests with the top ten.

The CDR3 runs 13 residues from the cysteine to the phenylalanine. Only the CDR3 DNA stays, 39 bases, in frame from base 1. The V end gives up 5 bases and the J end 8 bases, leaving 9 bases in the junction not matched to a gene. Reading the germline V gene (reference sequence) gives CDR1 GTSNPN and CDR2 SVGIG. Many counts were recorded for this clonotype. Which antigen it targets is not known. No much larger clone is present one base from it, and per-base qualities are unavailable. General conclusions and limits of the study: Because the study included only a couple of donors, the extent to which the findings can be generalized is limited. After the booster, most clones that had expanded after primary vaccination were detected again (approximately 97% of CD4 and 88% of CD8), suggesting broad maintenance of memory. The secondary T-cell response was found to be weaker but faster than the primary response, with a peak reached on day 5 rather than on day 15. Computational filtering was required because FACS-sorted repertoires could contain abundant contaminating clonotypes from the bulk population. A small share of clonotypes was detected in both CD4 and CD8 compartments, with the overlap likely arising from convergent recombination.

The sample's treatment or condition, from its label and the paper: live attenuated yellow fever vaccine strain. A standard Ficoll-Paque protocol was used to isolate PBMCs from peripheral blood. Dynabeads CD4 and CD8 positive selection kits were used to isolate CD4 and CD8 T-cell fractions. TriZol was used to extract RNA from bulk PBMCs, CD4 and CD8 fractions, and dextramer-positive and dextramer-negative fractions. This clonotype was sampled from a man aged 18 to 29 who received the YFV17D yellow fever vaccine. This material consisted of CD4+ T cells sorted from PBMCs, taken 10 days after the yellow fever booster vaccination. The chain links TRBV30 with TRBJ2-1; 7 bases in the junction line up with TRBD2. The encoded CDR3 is CAWGISRGDEQFF. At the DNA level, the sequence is TGTGCCTGGGGGATCAGCCGGGGGGATGAGCAGTTCTTC.